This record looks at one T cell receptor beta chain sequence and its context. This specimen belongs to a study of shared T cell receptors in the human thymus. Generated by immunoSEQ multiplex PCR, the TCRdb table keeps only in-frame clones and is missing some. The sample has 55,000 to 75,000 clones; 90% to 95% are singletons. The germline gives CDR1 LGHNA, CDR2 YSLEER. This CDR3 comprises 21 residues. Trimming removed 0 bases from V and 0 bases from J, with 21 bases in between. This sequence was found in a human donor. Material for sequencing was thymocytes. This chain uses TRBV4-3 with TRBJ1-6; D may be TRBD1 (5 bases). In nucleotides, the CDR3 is TGCGCCAGCAGCCAAGAAGTTTTTAGAGATTACGACAGCTCCTATAATTCACCCCTCCACTTT. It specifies CASSQEVFRDYDSSYNSPLHF.